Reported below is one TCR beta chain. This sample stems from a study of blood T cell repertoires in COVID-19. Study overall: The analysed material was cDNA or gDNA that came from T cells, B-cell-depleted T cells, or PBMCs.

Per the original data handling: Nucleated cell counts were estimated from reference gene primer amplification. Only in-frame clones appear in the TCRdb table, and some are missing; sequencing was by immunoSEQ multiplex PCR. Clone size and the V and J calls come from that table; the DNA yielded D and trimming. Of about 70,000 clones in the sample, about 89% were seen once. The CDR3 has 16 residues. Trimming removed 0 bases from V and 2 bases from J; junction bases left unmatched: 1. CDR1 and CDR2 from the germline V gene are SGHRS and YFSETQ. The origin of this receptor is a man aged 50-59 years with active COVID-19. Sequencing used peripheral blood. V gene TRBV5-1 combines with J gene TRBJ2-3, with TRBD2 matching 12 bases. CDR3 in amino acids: CASSLGLAGATDTQYF. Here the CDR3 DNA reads TGCGCCAGCAGCTTGGGACTAGCGGGAGCCACAGATACGCAGTATTTT.